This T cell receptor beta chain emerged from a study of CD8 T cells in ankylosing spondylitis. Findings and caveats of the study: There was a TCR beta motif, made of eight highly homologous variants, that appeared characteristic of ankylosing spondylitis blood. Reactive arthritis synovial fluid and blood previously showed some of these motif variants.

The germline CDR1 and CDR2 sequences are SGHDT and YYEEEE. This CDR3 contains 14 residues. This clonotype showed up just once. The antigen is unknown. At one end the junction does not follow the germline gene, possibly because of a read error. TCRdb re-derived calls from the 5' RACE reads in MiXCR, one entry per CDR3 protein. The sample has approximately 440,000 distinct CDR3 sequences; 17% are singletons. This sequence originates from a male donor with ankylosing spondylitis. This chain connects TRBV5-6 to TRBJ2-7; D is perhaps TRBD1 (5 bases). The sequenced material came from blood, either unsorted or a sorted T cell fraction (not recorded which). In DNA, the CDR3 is TGTGCCAGCAGCTCTCCAGGCAGGGAACACGAGCTGTACTTC. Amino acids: CASSSPGREHELYF.